The 9 T cell receptor beta chains reported below all come from one sample, sequenced in a study of CD8 T cells in Susac syndrome. After extraction with the RNeasy kit, about 0.5 to 1 ug of the RNA was reverse transcribed using random hexamers. TCRdb reprocessed the immunoSEQ multiplex PCR reads via MiXCR and lists one record per CDR3 protein. The data hold about 140,000 distinct CDR3 sequences, with approximately 95% observed a single time. The specimen sequenced was CD4+ T cells from PBMCs. These receptors were taken from a human donor with multiple sclerosis.

The chain recombines TRBV6-1 with TRBJ2-1; TRBD2 might be the D (6 bases). Germline values: CDR1 MNHNS, CDR2 SASEGT. The CDR3 totals 15 residues. The ends were cut back, 6 bases at V and 0 bases at J, with 12 bases in the middle. The CDR3 spells CASRRDGSSYNEQFF. Here the CDR3 DNA reads TGTGCCAGCAGACGGGACGGGAGCTCCTACAATGAGCAGTTCTTC.

The genes are TRBV20-1 and TRBJ2-5, with D possibly matching TRBD2 (5 bases). The V end was cut by 3 bases, the J end by 5 bases, with 13 bases between. The CDR3 is 13 amino acids. Germline V CDR1 and CDR2: DFQATT, SNEGSKA (reference sequence). The CDR3 DNA reads as TGCAGTGCTAGTTCGTCAGGCGGGGAGACCCAGTACTTC. Encoded protein: CSASSSGGETQYF.

The chain couples TRBV30 to TRBJ1-1; 9 positions agree with TRBD1. This CDR3 is built from 12 residues. The germline CDR1 and CDR2 sequences are GTSNPN and SVGIG (reference sequence). With V trimmed by 2 bases and J by 9 bases, 4 bases remained unmatched. The CDR3 bases are TGTGCCTGGAGTTCGGACAGGGGAAAAGCTTTCTTT. Its translation is CAWSSDRGKAFF.

This clonotype was observed a single time. V gene TRBV27 combines with J gene TRBJ1-5; a weak D match, TRBD1 (6 bases). Germline assignment: CDR1 MNHEY and CDR2 SMNVEV (reference sequence). The CDR3 has 15 amino acids. The V gene lost 6 bases and the J gene lost 4 bases, with 16 bases spanning the gap. CDR3 bases: TGTGCCAGCAGGAGGTCCCGAGGGGGGAATCAGCCCCAGCATTTT. It specifies CASRRSRGGNQPQHF.

The chain uses TRBV29-1 and TRBJ2-1; 9 nucleotides match TRBD2. Trimming cost V 8 bases and J 0 bases; bases outside gene matches: 11. The CDR3 length is 16 residues. CDR1 and CDR2 from the germline V gene are SQVTM and ANQGSEA. The CDR3 coding sequence is TGCAGCCCTCTCTTAGCGGGAGCGAGCTCCTACAATGAGCAGTTCTTC. It is translated as CSPLLAGASSYNEQFF.

The V and J genes are TRBV10-3 and TRBJ1-3; D remains ambiguous. CDR3 size: 13 residues. Per germline, CDR1 ENHRY and CDR2 SYGVKD. The CDR3 region is CAAAGTTGNTIYF. The DNA for the CDR3 is TGTGCGGCCGCGGGTACTACTGGAAACACCATATATTTT.

This clonotype was seen once. The V gene is TRBV29-1, the J gene TRBJ1-2; tentative D call: TRBD1 (5 bases). CDR3 length equals 14 residues. V was trimmed by 6 bases and J by 8 bases, leaving 22 bases between them. The germline gives CDR1 SQVTM, CDR2 ANQGSEA. The CDR3 sequence: CSVALGGGSGGYTF. CDR3 sequence (DNA): TGCAGCGTCGCTCTCGGCGGGGGGAGCGGCGGCTACACCTTC.

V is TRBV28 and J is TRBJ1-2, with a possible D match to TRBD1 (6 bases). The germline V gene encodes CDR1 MDHEN and CDR2 SYDVKM. The CDR3 contains 14 residues. V lost 6 bases, J lost 2 bases, and 13 bases lay in between. CDR3 sequence: CASRVGGANYGYTF. CDR3 coding DNA: TGTGCCAGCAGGGTAGGGGGGGCCAACTATGGCTACACCTTC.

The chain recombines TRBV6-2 or TRBV6-3 with TRBJ2-4; 7 bases fit TRBD1. This CDR3 has 17 amino acids. Germline V lookup: CDR1 MNHEY, CDR2 SVGEGT. Losses at the gene ends were 4 bases for V and 6 bases for J; bases not matched to a gene: 15. This chain's CDR3 is CASSFEGARYIGNIQYF. In nucleotides, the CDR3 is TGTGCCAGCAGTTTCGAGGGGGCGCGGTATATTGGAAACATTCAGTACTTC.